The entry that follows covers one TCR beta chain sequence. This sample is drawn from a study of blood T cell repertoires in COVID-19. Using immunoSEQ multiplex PCR, the repertoire was profiled, and TCRdb retains in-frame clones only, with some absent. The sample consists of approximately 210,000 clones, approximately 82% of them appearing once. Germline loops: CDR1 SGHTA, CDR2 FQGNSA. The CDR3 consists of 14 residues. Trimming shortened V by 5 bases and J by 3 bases, and 11 bases separated the two germline ends. Sequenced sample: PBMCs or T cells enriched from blood (not recorded which). The origin of this receptor is a man in his forties who had recovered from COVID-19. The rearrangement links TRBV7-2 to TRBJ1-5, with D possibly TRBD1 on 6 matching bases. CDR3 sequence: CASSLVGANQPQHF. Here the CDR3 DNA reads TGTGCCAGCAGCCTCGTGGGGGCCAATCAGCCCCAGCATTTT. Supplemented by reference TRBV7-2 and TRBJ1-5, the full variable domain reads GAGVSQSPSNKVTEKGKDVELRCDPISGHTALYWYRQSLGQGLEFLIYFQGNSAPDKSGLPSDRFSAERTGGSVSTLTIQRTQQEDSAVYLCASSLVGANQPQHFGDGTRLSIL.